The 15 T cell receptor beta chains presented below share a single source sample, sequenced in a study of shared clonotypes between healthy human individuals. The method was immunoSEQ multiplex PCR; TCRdb's version includes in-frame clones alone and lacks a portion of them. The data show 900,000 to 1,200,000 clones, around 78% seen once. Source material: memory CD4+ T cells from PBMCs. Documented subset: CD45RA-negative fraction. Receptor source: a man between 18 and 29 years old in good health. Some clones in this sample may be carry-over from other donors' samples.

The chain carries TRBV7-8 and TRBJ2-6, with D perhaps TRBD1 (6 bases). Trimming took 4 bases from V and 4 from J, leaving 14 bases between them. The CDR3 has 16 amino acids. Germline CDR1 is SGHVS and CDR2 is FQNEAQ. CDR3 DNA: TGTGCCAGCAGCTCCTGGGGGCAGGGAGGGGCCAACGTCCTGACTTTC. Protein sequence: CASSSWGQGGANVLTF. The variable domain in full, with the rest retrieved from reference TRBV7-8 and TRBJ2-6, is GAGVSQSPRYKVAKRGQDVALRCDPISGHVSLFWYQQALGQGPEFLTYFQNEAQLDKSGLPSDRFFAERPEGSVSTLKIQRTQQEDSAVYLCASSSWGQGGANVLTFGAGSRLTVL.

With regard to this clone: At one end the junction does not follow the germline gene, possibly because of a read error. The chain's CDR3 is CATSWGGGNIQYF. CDR3 nucleotides: TGTGCCACCAGTTGGGGTGGCGGAAACATTCAGTACTTC. The V gene is TRBV28, the J gene TRBJ2-4; D is uncertain. Germline V gene sequence: CDR1 MDHEN, CDR2 SYDVKM. The CDR3 runs to 13 residues.

This chain links TRBV5-4 with TRBJ2-4; D might be TRBD2 (6 bases). The germline CDR1 and CDR2 sequences are SGHNT and YYREEE (reference sequence). There are 15 residues in the CDR3. V was pared by 0 bases and J by 3 bases, with 10 bases between. CDR3 sequence: CASSLGGDGKNIQYF. CDR3 DNA sequence: TGTGCCAGCAGCTTGGGGGGGGATGGCAAAAACATTCAGTACTTC.

This clone was counted once. This rearrangement joins TRBV10-2 to TRBJ1-1, with 7 positions matching TRBD1. CDR1 is WSHSY, CDR2 SAAADI, per germline. The CDR3 spans 13 residues. With V trimmed by 6 bases and J by 5 bases, 6 bases remained unmatched. CDR3 sequence: CASRIDRETEAFF. CDR3 sequence (DNA): TGCGCCAGCAGGATCGACAGGGAGACTGAAGCTTTCTTT.

This chain joins TRBV5-6 and TRBJ1-1; D perhaps matches TRBD1 (5 bases). The CDR3 sequence is 13 residues long. The V gene lost 5 bases and the J gene lost 8 bases, with 16 bases spanning the gap. The germline V gene has CDR1 SGHDT and CDR2 YYEEEE. The CDR3 sequence: CASRPSGGLEAFF. The CDR3, as DNA: TGTGCCAGCAGGCCGTCCGGGGGATTAGAAGCTTTCTTT.

The V gene is TRBV27, the J gene TRBJ1-1, with 8 bases identical to TRBD1. The germline V gene has CDR1 MNHEY and CDR2 SMNVEV (reference sequence). V gave up 4 bases and J gave up 4 bases; unmatched junction bases: 8. The CDR3 runs to 15 residues. The chain's CDR3 is CASSSGQGGGTEAFF. The DNA of the CDR3 is TGTGCCAGCAGTTCAGGACAGGGAGGAGGCACTGAAGCTTTCTTT.

The chain employs TRBV18 and TRBJ2-3, with D tentatively TRBD1 (6 bases). Germline V gives CDR1 KGHSH, CDR2 LQKENI. Trimming pared 6 bases from V and 1 base from J, leaving 11 bases between. The CDR3 spans 14 residues. CDR3 coding DNA: TGTGCCAGCTCCCAGGGGTCGGGCACAGATACGCAGTATTTT. It specifies CASSQGSGTDTQYF.

This clone came up once. The rearrangement links TRBV5-1 to TRBJ1-2; 7 bases align to TRBD1. CDR3 length equals 15 residues. Germline values: CDR1 SGHRS, CDR2 YFSETQ. The V gene end was trimmed by 0 bases and the J gene end by 4 bases; junction bases not matched to a gene: 6. CDR3 nucleotides: TGCGCCAGCAGCTTGGGTGGACAGGACATCTATGGCTACACCTTC. Residues: CASSLGGQDIYGYTF. The full variable domain, with the rest looked up from reference TRBV5-1 and TRBJ1-2, is KAGVTQTPRYLIKTRGQQVTLSCSPISGHRSVSWYQQTPGQGLQFLFEYFSETQRNKGNFPGRFSGRQFSNSRSEMNVSTLELGDSALYLCASSLGGQDIYGYTFGSGTRLTVV.

The chain recombines TRBV6-5 with TRBJ2-7, with D tentatively TRBD1 (6 bases). V gave up 6 bases and J gave up 0 bases, with 15 bases separating them. The CDR3 extends over 15 amino acids. Germline V gene lookup returns CDR1 MNHEY and CDR2 SVGAGI. DNA for the CDR3: TGTGCCAGCAGACAACAACAGGGTGCCTCCTACGAGCAGTACTTC. This gives the protein CASRQQQGASYEQYF.

Comments on this clone: A clone one base away is much larger, so this may be a read error. This rearrangement joins TRBV7-2 to TRBJ1-2, with D tentatively TRBD1 (6 bases). Trimming pared 4 bases from V and 3 bases from J, leaving 9 bases between. The CDR3 is made up of 13 amino acids. Germline CDR1 SGHTA, CDR2 FQGNSA. The CDR3 loop reads CASSSGQYYGYTF. The CDR3 region has the DNA TGTGCCAGCAGCTCCGGACAGTACTATGGCTACACCTTC.

The V and J genes are TRBV9 and TRBJ2-1; D not resolved. CDR1 and CDR2 from the germline V gene are SGDLS and YYNGEE. The germline V and J ends were trimmed by 2 bases and 0 bases, with 9 bases remaining between them. The length of the CDR3 is 15 residues. CDR3 bases: TGTGCCAGCAGCGTCGGACCACACTCCTACAATGAGCAGTTCTTC. This translates into CASSVGPHSYNEQFF.

This chain links TRBV4-1 with TRBJ2-1, with 8 bases lining up with TRBD2. CDR1 is MGHRA, CDR2 YSYEKL, per germline. The CDR3 runs to 17 residues. After removal of 0 bases from V and 6 bases from J, the junction contained 10 bases not matched to a gene. The CDR3 DNA is TGCGCCAGCAGCCAAGATGCCGAGCGGGAGTTGGTCAATGAGCAGTTCTTC. Its protein is CASSQDAERELVNEQFF.

This chain connects TRBV7-2 to TRBJ1-1; D gene uncertain. Germline-derived CDR1 and CDR2 are SGHTA and FQGNSA. With 1 base removed from V and 3 bases from J, the gap between germline ends came to 15 bases. The CDR3 is 16 residues long. CDR3 nucleotide sequence: TGTGCCAGCAGCTTAGTAGGGTCAACTACCTACACTGAAGCTTTCTTT. This sequence encodes CASSLVGSTTYTEAFF.

Only a few counts were recorded for this clone. The chain carries TRBV18 and TRBJ1-5; perhaps TRBD1 as D (6 bases). V was cut by 0 bases and J by 6 bases, with 12 bases left in between. The V gene's germline CDR1 is KGHSH and CDR2 LQKENI. The CDR3 covers 15 residues. The CDR3 loop is CASSPPLGAGQPQHF. CDR3 nucleotides: TGTGCCAGCTCACCACCACTGGGGGCGGGTCAGCCCCAGCATTTT.

This clone appeared a few times. Other DNA sequences from this sample encode an identical CDR3 as well. The chain couples TRBV7-9 to TRBJ1-4; 12 nucleotides align to TRBD1. This CDR3 spans 14 amino acids. Germline trimming cut 5 bases from V and 8 bases from J; bases unmatched to any gene: 3. Germline V gene data show CDR1 as SEHNR and CDR2 as FQNEAQ (reference sequence). The CDR3 loop reads CASSLGTGGEKLFF. DNA for the CDR3: TGTGCCAGCAGCCTCGGGACAGGGGGCGAAAAACTGTTTTTT.